What follows are 14 T cell receptor beta chains derived from one specimen sequenced in a study of cytomegalovirus exposure and HLA in healthy donors. Clones were sequenced by immunoSEQ multiplex PCR, and TCRdb holds only the in-frame ones, with some missing. Found here are about 74,000 clones, roughly 94% of them singletons; the top ten hold roughly 1.5%. Sequencing was done on a sample of PBMCs. The receptors shown here come from a man aged 18 to 29 in good health and CMV-seropositive.

The genes are TRBV28 and TRBJ1-2, with D tentatively TRBD1 (5 bases). The CDR3 runs 13 residues. From germline, CDR1 is MDHEN and CDR2 SYDVKM. Trimming cost V 7 bases and J 4 bases, with 13 bases left between them. The CDR3 sequence: CASTLGGVYGYTF. The DNA for the CDR3 is TGTGCCAGCACCCTGGGAGGGGTCTATGGCTACACCTTC.

The rearrangement links TRBV6-5 to TRBJ1-2; 10 bases are shared with TRBD1. V lost 5 bases to trimming and J lost 8 bases; unmatched junction nucleotides: 2. CDR3 length equals 12 residues. CDR1 is MNHEY, CDR2 SVGAGI, per germline. CDR3 loop: CASSGTGVGYTF. The CDR3 coding sequence is TGTGCCAGCAGTGGGACAGGGGTCGGCTACACCTTC.

The chain has TRBV14 and TRBJ2-1; 9 positions agree with TRBD1. V lost 7 bases to trimming and J lost 5 bases; unmatched junction nucleotides: 9. The CDR3 runs 15 residues. Per germline, CDR1 SGHDN and CDR2 FVKESK. In DNA, the CDR3 is TGTGCCAGCAAGAAACTGGACAGGGGCCACAATGAGCAGTTCTTC. It yields the protein CASKKLDRGHNEQFF.

V is TRBV13 and J is TRBJ1-1, with 7 bases matching TRBD1. The CDR3 totals 13 residues. Germline assignment: CDR1 PRHDT and CDR2 FYEKMQ (reference sequence). The V segment lost 7 bases and the J segment 3 bases; nucleotides outside the gene matches: 5. This CDR3 reads CASNAQGDTEAFF. The CDR3 DNA sequence: TGTGCCAGCAACGCCCAGGGGGACACTGAAGCTTTCTTT. Full variable domain (remainder filled in from reference TRBV13 and TRBJ1-1): AAGVIQSPRHLIKEKRETATLKCYPIPRHDTVYWYQQGPGQDPQFLISFYEKMQSDKGSIPDRFSAQQFSDYHSELNMSSLELGDSALYFCASNAQGDTEAFFGQGTRLTVV.

DNA for the CDR3: TGTGCCAGCAGCCCAGACAGCTCTGGAAACACCATATATTTT. It is translated as CASSPDSSGNTIYF. The chain carries TRBV5-4 and TRBJ1-3; maybe TRBD1 (5 bases). CDR1 is SGHNT and CDR2 is YYREEE in the germline V gene (reference sequence). This CDR3 has 14 residues. Trimming left V 4 bases short and J 0 bases short, with 8 bases between.

The rearrangement uses TRBV30 and TRBJ2-1; tentative D call: TRBD2 (6 bases). Germline CDR1 and CDR2: GTSNPN and SVGIG (reference sequence). V dropped 4 bases and J dropped 7 bases, with 17 bases sitting between them. This CDR3 has 14 residues. For the CDR3, the DNA is TGTGCCTGGACTTCCGGGAGATCGCAGAATGAGCAGTTCTTC. This gives the protein CAWTSGRSQNEQFF.

The chain has TRBV2 and TRBJ2-5; 12 nucleotides agree with TRBD2. Germline V CDR1 and CDR2: SNHLY, FYNNEI. The CDR3 has 15 residues. Trimming cost V 7 bases and J 3 bases; bases outside gene matches: 6. The CDR3 nucleotides are TGTGCCAGCATTTGGACTAGCGGGATAGAAGAGACCCAGTACTTC. Protein: CASIWTSGIEETQYF.

The chain employs TRBV19 and TRBJ2-5; a weak D match, TRBD1 (5 bases). V was cut by 2 bases and J by 3 bases, with 7 bases left in between. Germline V gene data show CDR1 as LNHDA and CDR2 as SQIVND (reference sequence). This CDR3 comprises 13 residues. The CDR3 nucleotides read TGTGCCAGTAGTATACAGGGCGAAGAGACCCAGTACTTC. It is translated as CASSIQGEETQYF.

V gene TRBV13 combines with J gene TRBJ2-5; D is unclear. Germline CDR1 and CDR2: PRHDT and FYEKMQ (reference sequence). This CDR3 comprises 12 residues. V was trimmed by 5 bases and J by 4 bases, leaving 8 bases between them. CDR3 region: CASSPYLETQYF. In nucleotides, the CDR3 is TGTGCCAGCAGCCCCTATCTAGAGACCCAGTACTTC.

In this sample, this clone turned up once. This chain joins TRBV27 and TRBJ2-7; tentative D call: TRBD2 (5 bases). This CDR3 region has 14 residues. Germline V gives CDR1 MNHEY, CDR2 SMNVEV (reference sequence). Trimming took off 6 bases at V and 2 bases at J, with 14 bases between the two ends. The CDR3 spells CASRRTWGTYEQYF. In nucleotides, the CDR3 is TGTGCCAGCAGAAGGACTTGGGGAACCTACGAGCAGTACTTC.

The chain links TRBV18 to TRBJ2-3; D not certain. The CDR3 is 11 residues long. Per germline, CDR1 KGHSH and CDR2 LQKENI. Trimming took 5 bases from V and 5 from J, leaving 5 bases between them. The CDR3 DNA reads as TGTGCCAGCTCAAATATAGATACGCAGTATTTT. Protein product: CASSNIDTQYF.

The chain carries TRBV5-1 and TRBJ2-6; tentatively, D is TRBD1 (5 bases). The germline gives CDR1 SGHRS, CDR2 YFSETQ. Trimming removed 4 bases from V and 0 bases from J, with 11 bases in between. This CDR3 is built from 16 residues. Written as DNA, the CDR3 is TGCGCCAGCAGCCCAAGACAGTCCTCTGGGGCCAACGTCCTGACTTTC. The encoded protein is CASSPRQSSGANVLTF.

The genes are TRBV6-5 and TRBJ1-2; TRBD1 matches 8 bases. Germline CDR1 is MNHEY and CDR2 is SVGAGI. V shed 5 bases, J shed 7 bases, and the junction held 9 bases outside the gene matches. This CDR3 has 14 amino acids. The CDR3 nucleotides read TGTGCCAGCAGTACATCTACAGGGGGTCTTGGCTACACCTTC. Its translation is CASSTSTGGLGYTF.

The genes are TRBV29-1 and TRBJ2-3; TRBD1 agrees at 9 bases. Unmatched junction bases numbered 8, after V lost 7 bases and J lost 6 bases. The CDR3 is 13 amino acids. The germline CDR1 and CDR2 sequences are SQVTM and ANQGSEA. As DNA, the CDR3 is TGCAGCGGGCGAAGACAGGGGGTGGATACGCAGTATTTT. Protein: CSGRRQGVDTQYF.